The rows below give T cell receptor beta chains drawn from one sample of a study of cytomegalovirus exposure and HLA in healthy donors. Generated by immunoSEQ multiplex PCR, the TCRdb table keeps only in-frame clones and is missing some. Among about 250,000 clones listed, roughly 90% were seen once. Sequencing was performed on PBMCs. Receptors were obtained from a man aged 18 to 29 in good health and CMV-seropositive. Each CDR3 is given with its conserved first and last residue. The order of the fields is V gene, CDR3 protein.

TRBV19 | CASSIDHGTGLNYGYTF
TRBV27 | CASRTSGIPDTQYF
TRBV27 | CASSFPAGEQFF
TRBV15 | CATSRGSLYARDTEAFF
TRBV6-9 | CASSLGTGGDQPQHF
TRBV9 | CASSVAVQGAGAFF
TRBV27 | CASSLLSDSPLGTEAFF
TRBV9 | CASSVDLYSYNEQFF
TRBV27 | CASRPRGGALTDTQYF
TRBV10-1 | CASSQGLNYGYTF
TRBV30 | CAWSVQGVKPQHF
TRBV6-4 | CASSAPFRLRQNSGANVLTF
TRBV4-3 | CASSPAGSYGYTF
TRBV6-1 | CASSVSFPGSGYEQYF
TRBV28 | CASTPTGDYGYTF
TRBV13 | CASSRLLAGGPYEQYF
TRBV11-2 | CASSTLAGVGNEQFF
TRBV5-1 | CASSLGGTMGAFF
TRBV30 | CAWSPNYVNTEAFF
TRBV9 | CASSLIDRGAGYTF
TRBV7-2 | CASSFGLKQETQYF
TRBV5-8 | CASSLFSGTGITDTQYF
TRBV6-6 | CASSSGTGGQETQYF
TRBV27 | CASSPGLGGYNEQFF
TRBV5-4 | CASSSSGGRAYEQYF
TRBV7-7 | CASGTGGTDTQYF
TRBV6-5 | CASSYWRPGQGEKLFF
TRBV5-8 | CASRFLYF
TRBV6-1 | CASSVAGTSLYNEQFF
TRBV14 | CASSLQGRKLFF
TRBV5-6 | CASSLLEGGGKLFF
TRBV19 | CASGTEPNTEAFF
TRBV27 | CASSRNKVSYEQYF
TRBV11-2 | CASLGTSGTYEQYF
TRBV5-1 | CASSFLTGQAENTGELFF
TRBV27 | CASSLSIVRGRRTEAFF
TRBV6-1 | CASSPGQGPTDTQYF
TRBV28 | CASTLGAQPQHF
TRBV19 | CASSRDPSYEQYF
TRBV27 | CASSLSIRAGYGYTF
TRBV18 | CASSTAYEQYF
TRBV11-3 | CASSQGQDSYNEQFF
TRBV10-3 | CAISEFSGRATDTQYF
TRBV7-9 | CASSLGRMGRGMVTEQYF
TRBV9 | CASSPGQALEAFF
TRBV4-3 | CASSQGTSGSYNEQFF
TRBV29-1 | CSVEGGVAEAFF
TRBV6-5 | CASGDGEQYF
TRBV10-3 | CAISERERGPTGELFF
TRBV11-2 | CASSLGRGVDYGYTF
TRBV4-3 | CASSQGRATEAFF
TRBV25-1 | CATLFIYEQYF
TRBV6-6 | CASSYFQGYTF
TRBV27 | CASTSPGSVSQPQHF
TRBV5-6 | CASSPVGRINTGELFF
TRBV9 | CASSVAPSESYEQYF
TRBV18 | CASSRSRETQYF
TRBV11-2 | CASSLLAGRRAADTQYF
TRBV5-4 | CASSLWGVQAGELFF